This T cell receptor (beta chain) was profiled in a study of blood T cell repertoires in COVID-19. Study overall: Some COVID-19 samples were acute and others convalescent; all came from the United States, Italy and Spain. From T cells, B-cell-depleted T cells, or PBMCs came the material, which was cDNA or gDNA.

Original handling: Counts of nucleated cells, estimated from reference gene primer amplification, were obtained. Measured with immunoSEQ multiplex PCR; TCRdb has only the in-frame clones, and not every one. V and J calls and clone size are as listed in that table; D and trimming were resolved from the DNA. The sample yields roughly 40,000 clones, about 82% seen once. This receptor was identified in a human donor in a cohort sampled during active COVID-19. The sample consisted of peripheral blood.

This chain's CDR3 is CASSVVGTGNEDTQYF. CDR3 nucleotide sequence: TGTGCCAGCAGCGTAGTGGGGACAGGGAATGAAGATACGCAGTATTTT. V is TRBV9 and J is TRBJ2-3, with 9 bases that match TRBD1. Unmatched junction bases numbered 7, after V lost 0 bases and J lost 5 bases. The germline gives CDR1 SGDLS, CDR2 YYNGEE. CDR3 length: 16 amino acids.